This T cell receptor beta chain was sequenced during a study of blood T cell repertoires in COVID-19. Study-wide context: Samples came from the United States, Italy and Spain, spanning acute and convalescent COVID-19. Sources were T cells, B-cell-depleted T cells, or PBMCs; the material itself was cDNA or gDNA.

Authors' data handling: From reference gene primer amplification, estimates of nucleated cell counts were derived. Profiling relied on immunoSEQ multiplex PCR, and the TCRdb table lists in-frame clones only, not all of them. V, J and clone size derive from that table, while D and trimming were established from the DNA sequence. The data contain about 89,000 clones, about 87% of them singletons. The CDR3 runs to 12 residues. The receptor comes from a man in his 60s with acute or convalescent COVID-19. The genes are TRBV12-1 and TRBJ1-2; no check of the table's D call, TRBD1, against the DNA was made. TRBV12-1 is noted as a pseudogene. What was sequenced was peripheral blood. The CDR3: CASSFLGGGYTF. The DNA for the CDR3 is TGTGCCAGCAGCTTTCTAGGGGGTGGCTACACCTTC.